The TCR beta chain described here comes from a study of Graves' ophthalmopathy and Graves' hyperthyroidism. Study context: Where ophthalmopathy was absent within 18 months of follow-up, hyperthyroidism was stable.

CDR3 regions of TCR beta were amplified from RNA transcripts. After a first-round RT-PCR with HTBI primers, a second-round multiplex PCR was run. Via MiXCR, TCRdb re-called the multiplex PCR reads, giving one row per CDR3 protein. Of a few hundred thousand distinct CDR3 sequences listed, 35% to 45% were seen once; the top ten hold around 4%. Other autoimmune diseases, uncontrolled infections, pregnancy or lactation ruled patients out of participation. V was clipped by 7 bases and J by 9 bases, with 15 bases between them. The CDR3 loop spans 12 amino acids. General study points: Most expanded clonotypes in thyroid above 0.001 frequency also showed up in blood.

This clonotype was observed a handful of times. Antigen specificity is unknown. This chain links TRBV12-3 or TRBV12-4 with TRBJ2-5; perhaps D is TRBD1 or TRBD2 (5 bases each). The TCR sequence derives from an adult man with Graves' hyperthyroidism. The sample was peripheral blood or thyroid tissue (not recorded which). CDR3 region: CASTGDQGAQYF. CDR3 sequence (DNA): TGTGCCAGCACCGGGGACCAGGGAGCCCAGTACTTC.